The 20 T cell receptor beta chains below come from one sample, sequenced in a study of metastatic and nonmetastatic thyroid tumors. TCRdb reassembled clones from the PCR reads with MiXCR. The sample carries about 35,000 clones, roughly 29% recorded once. Until they underwent thyroid surgery, no patient had received any treatment. The sample was blood. Receptors originate from a female donor with papillary thyroid cancer or a benign thyroid nodule (not recorded which). Some clones in this sample may be carry-over from other donors' samples.

Here the CDR3 DNA reads TGTGCCAGCAGTTCCACGGCGGGAGTAAGAAACGAGCAGTACTTC. Encoded protein: CASSSTAGVRNEQYF. The chain has TRBV12-3 or TRBV12-4 and TRBJ2-7; 7 bases map to TRBD2. The CDR3 runs to 15 residues. The ends lost 4 bases at V and 5 bases at J; junction bases unmatched: 11.

This clone was counted ten times or more. J is TRBJ2-1 and V is TRBV3-1, with 10 bases fitting TRBD2. Losses at the gene ends were 4 bases for V and 0 bases for J; bases not matched to a gene: 12. Germline CDR1 and CDR2: LGHDT and YNNKEL (reference sequence). CDR3 length equals 19 residues. CDR3 nucleotides: TGTGCCAGCAGCCTACGAAGCGGGGGGGCAAGCTACTCCTACAATGAGCAGTTCTTC. This translates into CASSLRSGGASYSYNEQFF.

This clone was detected only a few times. The chain joins TRBV10-2 to TRBJ1-5; 10 nucleotides line up with TRBD1. The CDR3 runs to 16 residues. Germline assignment: CDR1 WSHSY and CDR2 SAAADI. The V and J ends lost 4 bases and 4 bases, in that order; junction bases with no gene match: 7. This chain's CDR3 is CASSGLPGQGNQPQHF. The CDR3 DNA reads TGCGCCAGCAGTGGCCTTCCGGGACAGGGGAATCAGCCCCAGCATTTT.

V gene TRBV25-1 combines with J gene TRBJ1-1; D uncertain. The germline V and J ends were trimmed by 4 bases and 1 base, with 10 bases remaining between them. The length of the CDR3 is 14 residues. Germline lookup yields CDR1 MGHDK and CDR2 SYGVNS. CDR3 DNA: TGTGCCAGCAGTGGAGCTCTAACGAACACTGAAGCTTTCTTT. Translation gives CASSGALTNTEAFF.

In its sample, this clone was seen a few times. A much more abundant neighbour one base away suggests this may be a read error. This same CDR3 is encoded by further DNA sequences in the sample. The V call is TRBV7-6, the J call TRBJ2-1; no definite D call. Germline V gives CDR1 SGHVS, CDR2 FNYEAQ. This CDR3 contains 13 residues. V shed 9 bases and J shed 9 bases, with 18 bases lying between them. The CDR3 loop reads CASKGTSGPEQFF. The CDR3 region has the DNA TGTGCCAGTAAGGGAACGAGTGGGCCTGAGCAGTTCTTC.

The gene calls are TRBV7-6 and TRBJ2-7; 7 bases are shared with TRBD2. Germline CDR1 is SGHVS and CDR2 is FNYEAQ. The ends lost 5 bases at V and 0 bases at J; junction bases unmatched: 7. This CDR3 has 15 residues. The CDR3 sequence is CASSLTSASSYEQYF. The CDR3 DNA is TGTGCCAGCAGCCTAACTAGCGCCAGCTCCTACGAGCAGTACTTC.

Relative to its sample, this clone is medium-sized (0.01 to 0.1%). The chain employs TRBV20-1 and TRBJ2-1, with 9 bases aligning to TRBD2. The CDR3 consists of 14 residues. Per the germline V gene, CDR1 is DFQATT and CDR2 is SNEGSKA (reference sequence). V lost 6 bases and J lost 4; bases outside the gene matches: 7. Here the CDR3 reads CSAKNSGGYNEQFF. The CDR3 DNA is TGCAGTGCCAAGAACAGCGGGGGGTACAATGAGCAGTTCTTC.

Concerning this clone: The junction shows a germline mismatch at one end, possibly a read error. The CDR3 here is CASGLGSVSTDTHDF. CDR3 DNA sequence: TGTGCTAGTGGTTTGGGTAGCGTTAGCACAGATACGCACGATTTT. The gene calls are TRBV12-5 and TRBJ2-3; maybe TRBD2 (5 bases). The CDR3 is 15 residues long. Looked up from germline, CDR1 is LGHNT and CDR2 is FRNRAP.

The CDR3: CSDGGLAANEQFF. CDR3 nucleotides: TGCAGTGACGGTGGACTTGCGGCTAATGAGCAGTTCTTC. The chain employs TRBV20-1 and TRBJ2-1; TRBD2 is a possible D gene (5 bases). The CDR3 has 13 residues. The V end lost 7 bases, the J end lost 7 bases, and 17 bases lay between the germline ends. Per germline, CDR1 DFQATT and CDR2 SNEGSKA (reference sequence).

This clone was observed a few times. The chain combines TRBV27 with TRBJ2-5, with D uncertain. Germline lookup yields CDR1 MNHEY and CDR2 SMNVEV (reference sequence). V lost 6 bases, J lost 8 bases, and 16 bases lay in between. This CDR3 region has 13 residues. The CDR3 DNA sequence: TGTGCCAGCAGGCTAGGATTGTCGGATACCCAGTACTTC. Translation: CASRLGLSDTQYF.

This clone was detected ten times or more. The chain employs TRBV20-1 and TRBJ1-1; TRBD1 matches at 9 bases. CDR3 size: 12 residues. The V and J ends lost 1 base and 11 bases, in that order; junction bases with no gene match: 5. Germline V gives CDR1 DFQATT, CDR2 SNEGSKA (reference sequence). The CDR3 sequence is CSARVTGGRAFF. The CDR3 region has the DNA TGCAGTGCTAGAGTGACAGGGGGTCGTGCTTTCTTT.

V usage is TRBV7-6 and J usage is TRBJ2-1; TRBD2 matches 9 bases. Unmatched junction bases numbered 10, after V lost 7 bases and J lost 0 bases. Germline loops: CDR1 SGHVS, CDR2 FNYEAQ. This CDR3 spans 17 amino acids. The CDR3 is CASTPGLAGYSYNEQFF. DNA for the CDR3: TGTGCCAGCACCCCGGGGCTAGCGGGATACTCCTACAATGAGCAGTTCTTC.

Judged by abundance, this clone is medium-sized. The chain carries TRBV4-2 and TRBJ2-7; D is possibly TRBD2 (5 bases). V shed 0 bases and J shed 6 bases, with 15 bases lying between them. CDR1 LGHNA and CDR2 YNFKEQ come from the germline V gene. The CDR3 runs 15 residues. In DNA form, the CDR3 reads TGTGCCAGCAGCCAAGACGAGGGCACAGTCTCCGAGCAGTACTTC. It codes for CASSQDEGTVSEQYF.

The sample holds many counts of this clone. J is TRBJ2-5 and V is TRBV7-3; the D is unclear. Germline CDR1 reads SGHTA; CDR2 reads FQGTGA. This CDR3 spans 13 amino acids. Between the trimmed V and J ends, which lost 5 bases and 4 bases, there was a span of 11 bases. CDR3 loop: CASSIAPGETQYF. CDR3 sequence (DNA): TGTGCCAGCAGCATAGCCCCAGGAGAGACCCAGTACTTC. Supplemented by reference TRBV7-3 and TRBJ2-5, the full variable domain reads GAGVSQTPSNKVTEKGKYVELRCDPISGHTALYWYRQSLGQGPEFLIYFQGTGAADDSGLPNDRFFAVRPEGSVSTLKIQRTERGDSAVYLCASSIAPGETQYFGPGTRLLVL.

In its sample, this clone was seen many times. The chain is built from TRBV27 and TRBJ2-7; possible D gene TRBD1, 6 bases. The germline gives CDR1 MNHEY, CDR2 SMNVEV (reference sequence). The CDR3 length is 14 residues. The V and J ends lost 6 bases and 3 bases respectively, with 15 bases between them. CDR3 region: CASRVHRDNYEQYF. CDR3 sequence (DNA): TGTGCCAGCAGGGTACACAGGGATAACTACGAGCAGTACTTC.

Worth noting for this clone: The same CDR3 also results from other DNA sequences found in this sample. The chain carries TRBV5-1 and TRBJ2-2; D uncertain. CDR3 length: 13 residues. The ends were cut back, 4 bases at V and 6 bases at J, with 10 bases in the middle. The V gene's germline CDR1 is SGHRS and CDR2 YFSETQ. The CDR3 coding sequence is TGCGCCAGCAGCCTTGATGGGTCCGGGGAGCTGTTTTTT. Protein: CASSLDGSGELFF.

This clone was seen at least ten times. This same CDR3 is encoded by further DNA sequences in the sample. This chain connects TRBV29-1 to TRBJ2-7; possibly TRBD1 for D (5 bases). The germline CDR1 and CDR2 sequences are SQVTM and ANQGSEA. This CDR3 contains 13 residues. V was clipped by 2 bases and J by 3 bases, with 11 bases between them. The CDR3 bases are TGCAGCGTTGAAAAAGGGGCAGGCTACGAGCAGTACTTC. This translates into CSVEKGAGYEQYF.

V is TRBV9 and J is TRBJ1-2; TRBD1 is a possible D gene (5 bases). This CDR3 has 14 residues. Per germline, CDR1 SGDLS and CDR2 YYNGEE. CDR3 amino acids: CARSPPGTGYGYTF. The CDR3 DNA follows: TGTGCAAGAAGCCCACCCGGAACAGGCTATGGCTACACCTTC.

The rearrangement uses TRBV5-1 and TRBJ1-1, with D possibly TRBD1 on 6 matching bases. This CDR3 has 13 amino acids. V was shortened by 4 bases and J by 5 bases, with 12 bases between the two germline ends. Germline V gives CDR1 SGHRS, CDR2 YFSETQ. The CDR3 DNA reads TGCGCCAGCAGCCAAAGGGGGGAGACTGAAGCTTTCTTT. Translation: CASSQRGETEAFF.

This clone is medium-sized by share. The V call is TRBV27, the J call TRBJ2-7; 13 bases fit TRBD2. CDR3 size: 16 residues. Germline values: CDR1 MNHEY, CDR2 SMNVEV (reference sequence). V lost 2 bases, J lost 2 bases, and 3 bases stayed unmatched. In DNA form, the CDR3 reads TGTGCCAGCAGTTTAGTGGGACTAGCGGGACCCTACGAGCAGTACTTC. Amino acids: CASSLVGLAGPYEQYF.